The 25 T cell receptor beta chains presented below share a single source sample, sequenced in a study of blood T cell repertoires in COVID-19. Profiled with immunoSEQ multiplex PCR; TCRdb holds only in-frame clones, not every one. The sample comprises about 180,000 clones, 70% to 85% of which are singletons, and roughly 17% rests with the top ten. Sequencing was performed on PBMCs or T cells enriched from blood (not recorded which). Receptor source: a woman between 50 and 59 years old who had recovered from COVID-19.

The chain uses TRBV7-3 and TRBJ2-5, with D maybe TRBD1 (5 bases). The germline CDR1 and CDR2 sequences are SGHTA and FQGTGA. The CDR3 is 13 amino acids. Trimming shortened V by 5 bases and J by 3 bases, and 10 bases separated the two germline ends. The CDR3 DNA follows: TGTGCCAGCAGCCGAGGCAGGGAAGAGACCCAGTACTTC. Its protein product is CASSRGREETQYF.

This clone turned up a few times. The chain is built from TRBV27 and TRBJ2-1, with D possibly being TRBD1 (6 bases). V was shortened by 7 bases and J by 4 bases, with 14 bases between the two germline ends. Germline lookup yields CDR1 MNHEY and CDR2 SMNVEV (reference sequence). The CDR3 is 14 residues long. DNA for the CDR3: TGTGCCAGCACGAGGGGACAAGGATACAATGAGCAGTTCTTC. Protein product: CASTRGQGYNEQFF.

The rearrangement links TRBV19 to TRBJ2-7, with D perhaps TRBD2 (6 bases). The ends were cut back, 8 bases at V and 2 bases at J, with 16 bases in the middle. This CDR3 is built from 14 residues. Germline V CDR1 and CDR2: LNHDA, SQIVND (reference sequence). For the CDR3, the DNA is TGTGCCAGTTCGGGCCTAGCGAGCCCCTACGAGCAGTACTTC. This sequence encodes CASSGLASPYEQYF.

The CDR3 reads CASSLGGTPGAYEQYF. CDR3 bases: TGTGCCAGCAGCTTAGGCGGGACTCCAGGTGCCTACGAGCAGTACTTC. The V call is TRBV7-2, the J call TRBJ2-7; perhaps TRBD2 as D (6 bases). Germline V CDR1 and CDR2: SGHTA, FQGNSA. V was cut by 1 base and J by 2 bases, with 15 bases left in between. This CDR3 has 16 residues. Full variable domain (missing parts from reference TRBV7-2 and TRBJ2-7): GAGVSQSPSNKVTEKGKDVELRCDPISGHTALYWYRQSLGQGLEFLIYFQGNSAPDKSGLPSDRFSAERTGGSVSTLTIQRTQQEDSAVYLCASSLGGTPGAYEQYFGPGTRLTVT.

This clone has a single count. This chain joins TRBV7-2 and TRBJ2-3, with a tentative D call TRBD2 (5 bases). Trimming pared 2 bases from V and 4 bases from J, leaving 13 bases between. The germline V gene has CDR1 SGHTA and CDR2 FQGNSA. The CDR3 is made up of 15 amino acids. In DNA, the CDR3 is TGTGCCAGCAGCTTATTCGGCGGGTTGTCAGATACGCAGTATTTT. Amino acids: CASSLFGGLSDTQYF.

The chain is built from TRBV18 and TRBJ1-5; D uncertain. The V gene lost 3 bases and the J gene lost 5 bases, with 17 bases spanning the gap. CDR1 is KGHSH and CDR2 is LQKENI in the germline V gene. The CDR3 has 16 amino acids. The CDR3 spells CASSPLDRGRDQPQHF. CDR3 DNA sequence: TGTGCCAGCTCACCTTTGGACCGGGGTAGGGATCAGCCCCAGCATTTT.

CDR3 DNA: TGTGCCAGCAGCCTCCAGGGTTCCCAATACACAGATACGCAGTATTTT. Translation gives CASSLQGSQYTDTQYF. The chain uses TRBV9 and TRBJ2-3; D is perhaps TRBD1 (5 bases). V was trimmed by 4 bases and J by 2 bases, leaving 17 bases between them. Germline V gives CDR1 SGDLS, CDR2 YYNGEE. The CDR3 length is 16 residues.

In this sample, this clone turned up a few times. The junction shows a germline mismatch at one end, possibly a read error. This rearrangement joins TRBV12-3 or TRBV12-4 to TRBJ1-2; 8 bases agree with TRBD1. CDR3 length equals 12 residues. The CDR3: CASSLTDRATAF. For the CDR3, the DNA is TGTGCCAGCAGTCTGACGGACAGGGCAACTGCCTTC.

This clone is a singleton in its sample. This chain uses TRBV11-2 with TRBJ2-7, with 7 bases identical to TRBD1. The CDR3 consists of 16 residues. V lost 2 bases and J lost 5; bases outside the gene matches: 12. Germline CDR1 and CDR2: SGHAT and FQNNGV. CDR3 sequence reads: CASSLTWDRISHEQYF. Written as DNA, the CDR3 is TGTGCCAGCAGCTTAACTTGGGACAGAATTTCCCACGAGCAGTACTTC.

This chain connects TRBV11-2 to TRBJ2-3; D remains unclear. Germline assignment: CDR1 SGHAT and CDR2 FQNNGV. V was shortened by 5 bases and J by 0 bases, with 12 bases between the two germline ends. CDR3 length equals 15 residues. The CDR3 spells CASSTRTDSTDTQYF. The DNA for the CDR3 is TGTGCCAGCAGCACACGTACAGATAGCACAGATACGCAGTATTTT.

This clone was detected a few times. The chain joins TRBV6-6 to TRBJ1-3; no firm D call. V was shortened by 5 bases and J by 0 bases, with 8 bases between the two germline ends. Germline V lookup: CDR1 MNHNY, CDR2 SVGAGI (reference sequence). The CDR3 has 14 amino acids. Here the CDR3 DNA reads TGTGCCAGCAGTCGAACGAGCTCTGGAAACACCATATATTTT. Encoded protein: CASSRTSSGNTIYF.

CDR3 loop: CASSYLVAVTDTQYF. The DNA for the CDR3 is TGTGCCAGCAGCTACCTGGTAGCGGTCACAGATACGCAGTATTTT. This chain connects TRBV7-2 to TRBJ2-3, with D possibly TRBD2 on 6 matching bases. The CDR3 consists of 15 residues. Trimming cost V 4 bases and J 2 bases, with 13 bases left between them. Germline values: CDR1 SGHTA, CDR2 FQGNSA.

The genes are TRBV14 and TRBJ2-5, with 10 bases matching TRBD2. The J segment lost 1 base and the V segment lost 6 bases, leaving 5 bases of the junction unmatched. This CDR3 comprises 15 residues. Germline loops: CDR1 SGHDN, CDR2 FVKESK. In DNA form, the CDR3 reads TGTGCCAGCAGTCCAACTAGCGGGGCCCAAGAGACCCAGTACTTC. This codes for CASSPTSGAQETQYF.

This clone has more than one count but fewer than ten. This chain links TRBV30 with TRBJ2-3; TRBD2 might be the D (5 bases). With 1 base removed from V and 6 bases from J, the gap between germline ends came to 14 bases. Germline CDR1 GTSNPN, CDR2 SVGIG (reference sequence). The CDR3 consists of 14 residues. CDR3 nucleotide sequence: TGTGCCTGGAGTGGCGAGGGTCTTAGGGATACGCAGTATTTT. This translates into CAWSGEGLRDTQYF.

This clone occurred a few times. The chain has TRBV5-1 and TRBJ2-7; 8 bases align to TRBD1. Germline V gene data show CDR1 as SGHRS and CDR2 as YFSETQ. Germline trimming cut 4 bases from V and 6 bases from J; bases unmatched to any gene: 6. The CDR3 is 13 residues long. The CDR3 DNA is TGCGCCAGCAGCGTCGGGACAGGACGCGAGCAGTACTTC. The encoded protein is CASSVGTGREQYF.

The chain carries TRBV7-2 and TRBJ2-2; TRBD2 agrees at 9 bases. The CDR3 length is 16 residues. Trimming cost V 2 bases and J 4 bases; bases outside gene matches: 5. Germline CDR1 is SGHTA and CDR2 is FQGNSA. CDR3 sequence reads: CASSLLAGVSTGELFF. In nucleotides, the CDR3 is TGTGCCAGCAGCTTATTAGCGGGAGTGAGCACCGGGGAGCTGTTTTTT. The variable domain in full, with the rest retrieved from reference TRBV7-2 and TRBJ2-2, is GAGVSQSPSNKVTEKGKDVELRCDPISGHTALYWYRQSLGQGLEFLIYFQGNSAPDKSGLPSDRFSAERTGGSVSTLTIQRTQQEDSAVYLCASSLLAGVSTGELFFGEGSRLTVL.

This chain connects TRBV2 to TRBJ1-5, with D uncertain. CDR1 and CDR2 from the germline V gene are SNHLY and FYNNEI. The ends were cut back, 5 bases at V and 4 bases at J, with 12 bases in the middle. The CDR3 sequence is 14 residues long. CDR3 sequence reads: CASSTPEENQPQHF. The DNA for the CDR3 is TGTGCCAGCAGTACCCCAGAGGAGAATCAGCCCCAGCATTTT.

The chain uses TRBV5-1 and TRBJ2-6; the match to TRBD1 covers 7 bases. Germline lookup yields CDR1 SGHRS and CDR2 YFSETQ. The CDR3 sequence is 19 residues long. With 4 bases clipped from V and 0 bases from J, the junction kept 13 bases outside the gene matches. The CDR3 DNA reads TGCGCCAGCAGCGAGAGGACAGGCCAATTAATCTCTGGGGCCAACGTCCTGACTTTC. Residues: CASSERTGQLISGANVLTF.

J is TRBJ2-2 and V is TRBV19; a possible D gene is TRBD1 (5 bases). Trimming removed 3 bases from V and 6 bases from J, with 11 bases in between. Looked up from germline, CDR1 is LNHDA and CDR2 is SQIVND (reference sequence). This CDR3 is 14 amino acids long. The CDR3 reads CASSIPRVPGELFF. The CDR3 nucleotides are TGTGCCAGTAGTATCCCCAGGGTTCCCGGGGAGCTGTTTTTT.

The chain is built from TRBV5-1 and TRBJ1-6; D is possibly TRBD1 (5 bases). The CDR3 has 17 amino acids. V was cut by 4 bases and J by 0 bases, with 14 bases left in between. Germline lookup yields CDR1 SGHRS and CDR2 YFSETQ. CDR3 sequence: CASSPGLLSSYNSPLHF. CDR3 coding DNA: TGCGCCAGCAGCCCGGGACTGTTGAGCTCCTATAATTCACCCCTCCACTTT.

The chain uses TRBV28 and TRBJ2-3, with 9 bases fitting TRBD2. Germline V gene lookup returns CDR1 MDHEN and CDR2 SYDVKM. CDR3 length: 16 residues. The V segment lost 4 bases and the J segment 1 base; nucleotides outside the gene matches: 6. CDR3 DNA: TGTGCCAGCAGTTCCATAGCGGGGGTTGGCACAGATACGCAGTATTTT. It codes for CASSSIAGVGTDTQYF.

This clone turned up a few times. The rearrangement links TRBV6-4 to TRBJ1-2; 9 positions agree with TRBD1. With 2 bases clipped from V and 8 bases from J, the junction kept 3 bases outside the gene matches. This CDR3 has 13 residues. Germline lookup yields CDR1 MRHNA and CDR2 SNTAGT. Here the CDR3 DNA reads TGTGCCAGCAGTGACGGACAGGGGAGAGGCTACACCTTC. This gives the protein CASSDGQGRGYTF.

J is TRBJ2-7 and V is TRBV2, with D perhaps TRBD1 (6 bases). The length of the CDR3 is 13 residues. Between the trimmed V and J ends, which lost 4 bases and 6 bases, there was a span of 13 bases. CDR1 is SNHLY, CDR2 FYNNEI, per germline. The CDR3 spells CASSVGTISEQYF. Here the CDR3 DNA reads TGTGCCAGCAGTGTCGGGACAATCTCCGAGCAGTACTTC.

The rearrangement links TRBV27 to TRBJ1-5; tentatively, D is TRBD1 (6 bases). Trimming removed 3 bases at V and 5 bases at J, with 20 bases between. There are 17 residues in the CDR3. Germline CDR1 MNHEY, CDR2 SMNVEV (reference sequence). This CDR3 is CASSFSWTDRHDQPQHF. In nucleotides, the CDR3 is TGTGCCAGCAGTTTCTCTTGGACCGACAGGCACGATCAGCCCCAGCATTTT.

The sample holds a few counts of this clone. CDR3 in amino acids: CASSKGQGDGYTF. CDR3 sequence (DNA): TGTGCCAGCAGCAAGGGACAGGGGGACGGCTACACCTTC. The rearrangement joins TRBV9 to TRBJ1-2; 11 bases fit TRBD1. V dropped 4 bases and J dropped 8; count of bases not matched to a gene: 4. The CDR3 has 13 residues. The germline V gene has CDR1 SGDLS and CDR2 YYNGEE.